The 32 T cell receptor beta chains reported below all come from one sample, sequenced in a study of OX40 agonist ivuxolimab in advanced cancers. Library prep was done by the immunoSEQ multiplex PCR assay. TCRdb stores this immuneACCESS table with in-frame sequences only. Part of the clones is absent; in the studies checked, under half of the shortfall reflects unresolved V genes, and no reason is known for the rest. This sample comprises over 25,000 clones, 86% of them detected only once. The ten largest clonotypes hold about 30% of the sample. Here the sequenced sample was CD4+ or CD8+ T cells sorted from blood, taken in a trial of the OX40 agonist ivuxolimab. These receptors were obtained from an adult with an advanced solid tumor such as melanoma, head and neck, liver or kidney cancer.

As for this clone: Since no conserved phenylalanine or tryptophan closes the CDR3, a read error is the likely cause. It is unclear where the CDR3 begins or ends on the DNA, so no DNA is shown, and the CDR3 is as TCRdb lists it. The rearrangement links TRBV7-9 to TRBJ1-6. The CDR3 numbers 12 amino acids, ends counted. Germline CDR1 is SEHNR and CDR2 is FQNEAQ (reference sequence). CDR3 protein: CASSLSSGAHLG.

The J gene is TRBJ2-7, the V gene TRBV6-5, with TRBD1 matching over 7 bases. With 4 bases clipped from V and 3 bases from J, the junction kept 3 bases outside the gene matches. CDR3 length: 13 residues. From germline, CDR1 is MNHEY and CDR2 SVGAGI. Written as DNA, the CDR3 is TGTGCCAGCAGTTCCGGGACAGTCTACGAGCAGTACTTC. It codes for CASSSGTVYEQYF.

The J gene is TRBJ2-5, the V gene TRBV7-9; TRBD2 matches at 12 bases. The germline gives CDR1 SEHNR, CDR2 FQNEAQ (reference sequence). V was clipped by 7 bases and J by 4 bases; unmatched bases: 19. CDR3 length equals 19 residues. The CDR3 loop is CASNLQGGLGLAGRETQYF. CDR3 DNA sequence: TGTGCCAGCAACCTACAGGGGGGCCTAGGACTAGCGGGGAGAGAGACCCAGTACTTC.

The J gene is TRBJ2-1, the V gene TRBV6-5; the D is unclear. The CDR3 runs to 12 residues. The germline V gene has CDR1 MNHEY and CDR2 SVGAGI. Trimming stripped 5 bases from V and 10 bases from J, with 12 bases between. CDR3: CASSVWGFEQFF. The DNA of the CDR3 is TGTGCCAGCAGTGTGTGGGGATTCGAGCAGTTCTTC.

This clone has more than one count but fewer than ten. This sequence joins TRBV4-1 and TRBJ2-3; D is uncertain. The CDR3 sequence is 13 residues long. Germline CDR1 and CDR2: MGHRA and YSYEKL. Between the trimmed V and J ends, which lost 0 bases and 4 bases, there was a span of 5 bases. DNA for the CDR3: TGCGCCAGCAGCCAAGATCTAGCAGATACGCAGTATTTT. Residues: CASSQDLADTQYF.

This rearrangement joins TRBV7-2 to TRBJ1-6; D might be TRBD1 (5 bases). The CDR3 consists of 17 residues. Trimming pared 5 bases from V and 6 bases from J, leaving 20 bases between. CDR1 and CDR2 (germline): SGHTA, FQGNSA. Here the CDR3 DNA reads TGTGCCAGCAGCGGACGTCTAGACAGACATTTTAATTCACCCCTCCACTTT. Amino acids: CASSGRLDRHFNSPLHF.

The chain uses TRBV27 and TRBJ2-5; 7 bases fit TRBD1. The closer fit of TRBJ2-7 to the DNA end suggests the J call may be wrong. Germline assignment: CDR1 MNHEY and CDR2 SMNVEV (reference sequence). The CDR3 is 15 residues long. The CDR3 coding sequence is TGTGCCAGCAATTCGAAGGGGGCCTTCTCCTACGAGCAGTACTTC. It codes for CASNSKGAFSYEQYF.

The chain combines TRBV9 with TRBJ1-5, with D perhaps TRBD1 (5 bases). The ends were cut back, 4 bases at V and 5 bases at J, with 28 bases in the middle. In germline, CDR1 is SGDLS, CDR2 YYNGEE. There are 19 residues in the CDR3. The CDR3 nucleotides read TGTGCCAGCAGCCTACCCTCAACGATGTGTGGGGCGGGTTATCAGCCCCAGCATTTT. This codes for CASSLPSTMCGAGYQPQHF.

This rearrangement joins TRBV23-1 to TRBJ2-3; D gene unclear. TRBV23-1 falls under the ORF class, with uncertain function. The ends were cut back, 0 bases at V and 1 base at J, with 14 bases in the middle. The CDR3 has 17 amino acids. The CDR3 loop reads CASSQSKQRFGTDTQYF. In nucleotides, the CDR3 is TGCGCCAGCAGTCAATCAAAACAGAGATTCGGCACAGATACGCAGTATTTT.

The genes are TRBV29-1 and TRBJ2-7, with D possibly being TRBD2 (6 bases). V dropped 1 base and J dropped 3 bases, with 10 bases sitting between them. CDR3 length equals 13 residues. Germline V gene data show CDR1 as SQVTM and CDR2 as ANQGSEA. CDR3 nucleotides: TGCAGCGTTGAAGGCGGGACCTACTACGAGCAGTACTTC. Its protein product is CSVEGGTYYEQYF.

The chain employs TRBV11-2 and TRBJ2-7; weak D call: TRBD1 (5 bases). CDR1 is SGHAT, CDR2 FQNNGV, per germline. The V end lost 5 bases, the J end lost 1 base, and 18 bases lay between the germline ends. The CDR3 sequence is 16 residues long. CDR3 sequence reads: CASSPWGDPHSYEQYF. Written as DNA, the CDR3 is TGTGCCAGCAGCCCATGGGGCGACCCCCATTCCTACGAGCAGTACTTC.

The genes are TRBV6-1 and TRBJ2-7; D unclear. Trimming removed 5 bases from V and 3 bases from J, with 11 bases in between. The CDR3 has 13 amino acids. Germline CDR1 is MNHNS and CDR2 is SASEGT. CDR3 residues: CASSQLDVYEQYF. CDR3 nucleotides: TGTGCCAGCAGTCAATTGGACGTCTACGAGCAGTACTTC.

This chain connects TRBV9 to TRBJ1-5; D not resolved. Germline V gene data show CDR1 as SGDLS and CDR2 as YYNGEE. The germline V and J ends were trimmed by 4 bases and 2 bases, with 10 bases remaining between them. This CDR3 contains 14 residues. The CDR3 coding sequence is TGTGCCAGCAGCCCCAGCGACGGCAATCAGCCCCAGCATTTT. Protein product: CASSPSDGNQPQHF.

This clone was detected once. CDR3 amino acids: CASSSGLSEAFF. CDR3 in DNA: TGTGCCAGCAGCTCGGGACTCTCTGAAGCTTTCTTT. This chain connects TRBV7-9 to TRBJ1-1, with D tentatively TRBD1 (5 bases). Trimming removed 4 bases at V and 6 bases at J, with 9 bases between. The germline V gene encodes CDR1 SEHNR and CDR2 FQNEAQ (reference sequence). This CDR3 is 12 amino acids long.

This clone was counted a single time. V and J are TRBV27 and TRBJ2-5; TRBD2 aligns across 10 bases. The DNA matches TRBJ2-7 better at its end, which makes the J call doubtful. Germline V gene sequence: CDR1 MNHEY, CDR2 SMNVEV (reference sequence). This CDR3 spans 13 amino acids. CDR3 protein: CASSSSGGYEQYF. CDR3 in DNA: TGTGCCAGCAGTTCTAGCGGGGGCTACGAGCAGTACTTC.

This rearrangement joins TRBV7-9 to TRBJ2-7; 9 bases line up with TRBD1. The CDR3 totals 12 residues. Germline loops: CDR1 SEHNR, CDR2 FQNEAQ (reference sequence). Trimming cost V 7 bases and J 12 bases; bases outside gene matches: 10. Written as DNA, the CDR3 is TGTGCCAGCACCACACCCGGGACAGGGCTGTACTTC. Translating gives CASTTPGTGLYF.

This rearrangement joins TRBV13 to TRBJ2-7; tentatively, D is TRBD1 or TRBD2 (6 bases each). The germline gives CDR1 PRHDT, CDR2 FYEKMQ (reference sequence). This CDR3 region has 15 residues. V was trimmed by 4 bases and J by 5 bases, leaving 18 bases between them. The CDR3 protein is CASSSSDPGAHEQYF. DNA of the CDR3: TGTGCCAGCAGCTCTTCGGACCCGGGGGCCCACGAGCAGTACTTC.

This rearrangement joins TRBV9 to TRBJ2-5, with D hard to call. The J call is doubtful: the DNA matches TRBJ2-7 better. Germline loops: CDR1 SGDLS, CDR2 YYNGEE. This CDR3 contains 12 residues. This CDR3 reads CASSSTSYEQYF. The CDR3 region has the DNA TGTGCCAGCAGCTCCACGTCCTACGAGCAGTACTTC.

The chain joins TRBV28 to TRBJ2-3; D is ambiguous. CDR1 MDHEN and CDR2 SYDVKM come from the germline V gene. Trimming stripped 8 bases from V and 0 bases from J, with 21 bases between. This CDR3 spans 17 amino acids. CDR3 DNA: TGTGCCAGCTCCGAGTGGCACCTCTCTTCTAGCACAGATACGCAGTATTTT. This sequence encodes CASSEWHLSSSTDTQYF.

This clone was observed a single time. The J gene is TRBJ2-7, the V gene TRBV28; 9 bases agree with TRBD1. Per the germline V gene, CDR1 is MDHEN and CDR2 is SYDVKM. The CDR3 covers 12 residues. Unmatched junction bases numbered 3, after V lost 9 bases and J lost 3 bases. The CDR3: CASQDRGYEQYF. CDR3 DNA: TGTGCCAGTCAGGACAGGGGCTACGAGCAGTACTTC.

The gene calls are TRBV6-5 and TRBJ1-5; 8 nucleotides align to TRBD1. CDR1 is MNHEY, CDR2 SVGAGI, per germline. J lost 5 bases, V lost 6 bases, and 3 bases had no gene match. This CDR3 is built from 13 residues. The CDR3 nucleotides are TGTGCCAGCAGGGACAGGGACCATCAGCCCCAGCATTTT. Translation gives CASRDRDHQPQHF.

V usage is TRBV5-4 and J usage is TRBJ1-1, with 12 bases identical to TRBD1. Per the germline V gene, CDR1 is SGHNT and CDR2 is YYREEE (reference sequence). The J segment lost 7 bases and the V segment lost 4 bases, leaving 14 bases of the junction unmatched. This CDR3 spans 17 amino acids. Here the CDR3 DNA reads TGTGCCAGCAGCGCCATACGGGACAGGGGGCGAAGCGATGAAGCTTTCTTT. Protein: CASSAIRDRGRSDEAFF. Filled out from reference TRBV5-4 and TRBJ1-1, the complete variable domain reads ETGVTQSPTHLIKTRGQQVTLRCSSQSGHNTVSWYQQALGQGPQFIFQYYREEENGRGNFPPRFSGLQFPNYSSELNVNALELDDSALYLCASSAIRDRGRSDEAFFGQGTRLTVV.

The chain recombines TRBV27 with TRBJ2-1; no clear D gene. Looked up from germline, CDR1 is MNHEY and CDR2 is SMNVEV (reference sequence). The CDR3 has 12 amino acids. The ends were cut back, 5 bases at V and 6 bases at J, with 8 bases in the middle. The CDR3 spells CASSSLPNEQFF. The CDR3 DNA reads TGTGCCAGCAGTAGCCTCCCCAATGAGCAGTTCTTC.

The chain links TRBV5-6 to TRBJ2-7; D could derive from TRBD1 or TRBD2 (5 bases each). The CDR3 has 14 residues. V gave up 2 bases and J gave up 3 bases, with 12 bases separating them. Per germline, CDR1 SGHDT and CDR2 YYEEEE. The DNA of the CDR3 is TGTGCCAGCAGCTTCGGGGACGGAGGCTACGAGCAGTACTTC. Its translation is CASSFGDGGYEQYF.

The chain joins TRBV7-6 to TRBJ1-2; 8 bases align to TRBD1. V lost 3 bases and J lost 5; bases outside the gene matches: 11. The germline V gene encodes CDR1 SGHVS and CDR2 FNYEAQ. The CDR3 totals 16 residues. CDR3 nucleotide sequence: TGTGCCAGCAGCTTTGACCCCGGACAGGGCAGTTATGGCTACACCTTC. Protein: CASSFDPGQGSYGYTF. The full variable domain, with the rest looked up from reference TRBV7-6 and TRBJ1-2, is GAGVSQSPRYKVTKRGQDVALRCDPISGHVSLYWYRQALGQGPEFLTYFNYEAQQDKSGLPNDRFSAERPEGSISTLTIQRTEQRDSAMYRCASSFDPGQGSYGYTFGSGTRLTVV.

This chain uses TRBV6-1 with TRBJ1-1, with D possibly matching TRBD1 (5 bases). Deletions cut 11 bases from V and 7 bases from J, with 23 bases between. This CDR3 has 14 amino acids. Germline V gene lookup returns CDR1 MNHNS and CDR2 SASEGT. The CDR3 DNA follows: TGTGCCGCGAGATACCTGGGGACCGCCCATGAAGCTTTCTTT. It specifies CAARYLGTAHEAFF.

The CDR3 DNA reads TGTGCCAGCAGCTTAAGGCTAGCGGGAGCGGGTGAGACCCAGTACTTC. The encoded protein is CASSLRLAGAGETQYF. The chain couples TRBV7-9 to TRBJ2-5, with TRBD2 matching over 10 bases. Germline V gives CDR1 SEHNR, CDR2 FQNEAQ (reference sequence). This CDR3 has 16 amino acids. Germline trimming cut 2 bases from V and 5 bases from J; bases unmatched to any gene: 8.

The gene calls are TRBV27 and TRBJ2-7, with D unclear. The V gene's germline CDR1 is MNHEY and CDR2 SMNVEV (reference sequence). V was clipped by 6 bases and J by 4 bases, with 22 bases between them. The CDR3 extends over 16 amino acids. CDR3 in amino acids: CASSHSTPSGVYEQYF. CDR3 nucleotides: TGTGCCAGCAGCCATAGTACACCCAGTGGTGTATACGAGCAGTACTTC.

V is TRBV29-1 and J is TRBJ2-1; 8 bases align to TRBD1. The CDR3 covers 14 residues. Trimming removed 3 bases from V and 3 bases from J; junction bases left unmatched: 4. Germline lookup yields CDR1 SQVTM and CDR2 ANQGSEA. CDR3 sequence: CSVDDRGGYNEQFF. The CDR3 DNA sequence: TGCAGCGTTGACGACAGGGGAGGCTACAATGAGCAGTTCTTC.

V usage is TRBV9 and J usage is TRBJ1-5, with D tentatively TRBD1 (6 bases). The length of the CDR3 is 15 residues. V was shortened by 3 bases and J by 4 bases, with 14 bases between the two germline ends. CDR1 is SGDLS and CDR2 is YYNGEE in the germline V gene. The CDR3 sequence is CASSARDTTNQPQHF. The CDR3 DNA reads as TGTGCCAGCAGCGCCCGGGACACGACGAATCAGCCCCAGCATTTT. The entire variable domain, with the rest obtained from reference TRBV9 and TRBJ1-5, is as follows: DSGVTQTPKHLITATGQRVTLRCSPRSGDLSVYWYQQSLDQGLQFLIQYYNGEERAKGNILERFSAQQFPDLHSELNLSSLELGDSALYFCASSARDTTNQPQHFGDGTRLSIL.

This rearrangement joins TRBV7-6 to TRBJ2-6; D is unresolved. Germline V gene data show CDR1 as SGHVS and CDR2 as FNYEAQ. The CDR3 is 13 amino acids. V lost 7 bases, J lost 0 bases, and 4 bases lay in between. The CDR3 region is CASTRSGANVLTF. The CDR3 DNA follows: TGTGCCAGCACACGCTCTGGGGCCAACGTCCTGACTTTC.

The chain uses TRBV5-1 and TRBJ1-2; a weak D match, TRBD1 (5 bases). The CDR3 runs to 14 residues. Germline V gene data show CDR1 as SGHRS and CDR2 as YFSETQ. Trimming pared 2 bases from V and 3 bases from J, leaving 11 bases between. This CDR3 reads CASSFTGGDYGYTF. The CDR3 DNA sequence: TGCGCCAGCAGCTTTACTGGGGGGGACTATGGCTACACCTTC. The entire variable domain, with the rest obtained from reference TRBV5-1 and TRBJ1-2, is as follows: KAGVTQTPRYLIKTRGQQVTLSCSPISGHRSVSWYQQTPGQGLQFLFEYFSETQRNKGNFPGRFSGRQFSNSRSEMNVSTLELGDSALYLCASSFTGGDYGYTFGSGTRLTVV.